This T cell receptor beta chain was obtained from a study of T cells after yellow fever vaccination. Note on this clonotype: Its antigen is currently unknown.

CDR3 length equals 12 residues. J was trimmed by 12 bases and V by 2 bases; bases with no gene match: 5. Study results and limitations: Contamination of FACS-sorted repertoires by abundant clonotypes from the bulk population could occur.

TCRdb independently ran MiXCR on the 5' RACE reads; one entry per CDR3 protein. The sample records hundreds of thousands of distinct CDR3 sequences, 18% being singletons. This material consisted of PBMCs, taken before the yellow fever booster vaccination. This sequence was found in a man aged 18 to 29 who received the YFV17D yellow fever vaccine. V gene TRBV12-3 or TRBV12-4 combines with J gene TRBJ1-1; 8 bases are shared with TRBD1. CDR3 in amino acids: CASSLLRQGTFF. The CDR3 coding sequence is TGTGCCAGCAGTTTACTGAGACAGGGGACTTTCTTT.